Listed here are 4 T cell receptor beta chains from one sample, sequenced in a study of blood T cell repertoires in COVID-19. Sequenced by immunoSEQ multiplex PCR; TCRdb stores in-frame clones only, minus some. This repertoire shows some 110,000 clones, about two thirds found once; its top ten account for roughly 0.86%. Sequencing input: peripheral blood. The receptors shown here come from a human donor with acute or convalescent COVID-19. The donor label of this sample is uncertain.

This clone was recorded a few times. CDR3 in amino acids: CASAPGQGYQPQHF. In nucleotides, the CDR3 is TGCGCCAGCGCACCGGGACAGGGGTATCAGCCCCAGCATTTT. The V gene is TRBV5-1, the J gene TRBJ1-5; TRBD1 agrees at 10 bases. The V segment lost 7 bases and the J segment 5 bases; nucleotides outside the gene matches: 6. Germline CDR1 SGHRS, CDR2 YFSETQ. This CDR3 region has 14 residues.

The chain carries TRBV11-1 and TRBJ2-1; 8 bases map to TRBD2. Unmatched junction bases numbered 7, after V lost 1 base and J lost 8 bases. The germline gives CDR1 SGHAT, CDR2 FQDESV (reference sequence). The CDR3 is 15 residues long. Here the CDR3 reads CASSLVGGGRDEQFF. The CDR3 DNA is TGTGCCAGCAGCTTAGTTGGCGGGGGGCGGGATGAGCAGTTCTTC. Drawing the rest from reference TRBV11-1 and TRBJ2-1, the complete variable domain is EAEVAQSPRYKITEKSQAVAFWCDPISGHATLYWYRQILGQGPELLVQFQDESVVDDSQLPKDRFSAERLKGVDSTLKIQPAELGDSAMYLCASSLVGGGRDEQFFGPGTRLTVL.

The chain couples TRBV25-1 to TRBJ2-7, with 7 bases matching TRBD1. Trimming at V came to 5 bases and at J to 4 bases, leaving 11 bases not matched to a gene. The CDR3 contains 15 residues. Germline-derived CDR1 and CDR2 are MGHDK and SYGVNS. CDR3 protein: CASSSRTGLGYEQYF. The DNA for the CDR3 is TGTGCCAGCAGTTCCCGGACAGGCCTGGGATACGAGCAGTACTTC.

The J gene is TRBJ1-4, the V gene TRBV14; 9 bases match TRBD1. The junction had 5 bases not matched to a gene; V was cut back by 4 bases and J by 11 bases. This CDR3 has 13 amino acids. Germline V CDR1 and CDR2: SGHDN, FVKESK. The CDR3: CASSLGTGLKLFF. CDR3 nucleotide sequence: TGTGCCAGCAGCCTCGGGACAGGGTTGAAACTGTTTTTT.